The entry below describes one TCR beta chain. What it binds is not known. This sample was taken from a study of cytomegalovirus exposure and HLA in healthy donors. Study results and caveats: High specificity and sensitivity for cytomegalovirus status were reported for the classifier. Subsequent analysis revealed that first-cohort TCR clusters tended to co-occur in the approximately 120 validation repertoires. The investigators catalogued 180 or so TCR beta chains as cytomegalovirus-associated.

The CDR3 extends over 15 amino acids. V dropped 0 bases and J dropped 5 bases, with 11 bases sitting between them. Germline V lookup: CDR1 LGHNA, CDR2 YNFKEQ. Method: immunoSEQ multiplex PCR; TCRdb's copy keeps in-frame clones and lacks some. The repertoire includes 180,000 or so clones, about 89% of them detected once, and 2.7% sits in the top ten. The sequence came from a man aged 18 to 35 in good health and CMV-seropositive. The chain joins TRBV4-2 to TRBJ2-1, with D possibly being TRBD2 (6 bases). Input material: PBMCs. CDR3 region: CASSQDPGADNEQFF. CDR3 nucleotides: TGTGCCAGCAGCCAAGATCCGGGAGCCGACAATGAGCAGTTCTTC.